This passage covers 23 T cell receptor beta chains from one sample sequenced in a study of T cell repertoires in cytomegalovirus infection. TCRdb fed the reads into MiXCR, producing one record per CDR3 protein. The sample lists fewer than 350,000 distinct CDR3 sequences, around a tenth occurring once. Material: PBMCs. These receptors came from a human donor in good health (CMV status not recorded). Some clones in this sample may be carry-over from other donors' samples.

This clonotype was detected a few times. The chain combines TRBV7-7 with TRBJ2-1; D unclear. Trimming removed 6 bases from V and 5 bases from J, with 11 bases in between. CDR3 length: 13 amino acids. CDR1 SSHAT and CDR2 FNYEAQ come from the germline V gene (reference sequence). For the CDR3, the DNA is TGTGCCAGCAGTCCATCCCGGAACAATGAGCAGTTCTTC. Encoded protein: CASSPSRNNEQFF.

This chain connects TRBV20-1 to TRBJ2-5, with 8 bases identical to TRBD2. Germline CDR1 is DFQATT and CDR2 is SNEGSKA (reference sequence). V dropped 4 bases and J dropped 1; count of bases not matched to a gene: 5. This CDR3 spans 14 amino acids. The CDR3 DNA sequence: TGCAGTGCTACCCTAGCGGGCCTCCAAGAGACCCAGTACTTC. It encodes CSATLAGLQETQYF.

The V and J genes are TRBV25-1 and TRBJ2-7; no clear D. Germline CDR1 is MGHDK and CDR2 is SYGVNS. The V end was cut by 2 bases, the J end by 3 bases, with 5 bases between. CDR3 length equals 12 residues. CDR3 protein: CASSEMGYEQYF. The CDR3 DNA reads TGTGCCAGCAGTGAAATGGGCTACGAGCAGTACTTC.

The chain is built from TRBV7-2 and TRBJ2-5; a weak D match, TRBD2 (5 bases). The CDR3 loop spans 17 amino acids. V shed 1 base and J shed 4 bases, with 19 bases lying between them. Germline loops: CDR1 SGHTA, CDR2 FQGNSA. The CDR3 spells CASSLGLQDSSRETQYF. Written as DNA, the CDR3 is TGTGCCAGCAGCTTAGGACTCCAGGACTCAAGTCGAGAGACCCAGTACTTC.

This clonotype showed up many times. V is TRBV4-2 and J is TRBJ1-5, with TRBD1 identical over 9 bases. The germline gives CDR1 LGHNA, CDR2 YNFKEQ. V shed 4 bases and J 4 bases; nucleotides not matched to a gene: 11. The CDR3 is 17 amino acids. The CDR3 sequence: CASSPWTGDIGNQPQHF. The CDR3 nucleotides read TGTGCCAGCAGCCCTTGGACAGGGGATATAGGGAATCAGCCCCAGCATTTT.

This clonotype has just a few counts. The chain carries TRBV2 and TRBJ2-3; a weak D match, TRBD1 (6 bases). The CDR3 extends over 14 amino acids. The germline V gene encodes CDR1 SNHLY and CDR2 FYNNEI. With 3 bases removed from V and 2 bases from J, the gap between germline ends came to 9 bases. The CDR3: CASSEDRNTDTQYF. The DNA for the CDR3 is TGTGCCAGCAGTGAGGACAGAAACACAGATACGCAGTATTTT.

Ten or more counts support this clonotype. V is TRBV19 and J is TRBJ1-6; 9 bases are a match to TRBD1. The CDR3 has 14 residues. Germline lookup yields CDR1 LNHDA and CDR2 SQIVND (reference sequence). With V trimmed by 6 bases and J by 6 bases, 3 bases remained unmatched. The CDR3 protein is CASRRTGANSPLHF. DNA of the CDR3: TGTGCCAGTAGGAGGACAGGGGCTAATTCACCCCTCCACTTT.

This clonotype was found many times. The chain is built from TRBV27 and TRBJ2-7; TRBD1 matches 8 bases. This CDR3 comprises 18 residues. After removal of 2 bases from V and 2 bases from J, the junction contained 14 bases not matched to a gene. Germline loops: CDR1 MNHEY, CDR2 SMNVEV (reference sequence). CDR3 residues: CASSLNLGSGTGAYEQYF. The CDR3 DNA is TGTGCCAGCAGTTTAAATCTCGGCTCGGGGACAGGAGCCTACGAGCAGTACTTC.

This clonotype was seen repeatedly, ten times or more. The V and J genes are TRBV7-2 and TRBJ2-7, with D perhaps matching TRBD1 or TRBD2 (5 bases each). Germline V gene sequence: CDR1 SGHTA, CDR2 FQGNSA. V lost 1 base to trimming and J lost 3 bases, with 10 bases between them. This CDR3 is 14 amino acids long. The CDR3 spells CASSLGGAGYEQYF. CDR3 bases: TGTGCCAGCAGCTTAGGAGGGGCCGGCTACGAGCAGTACTTC.

The chain has TRBV11-2 and TRBJ2-4; TRBD2 aligns across 12 bases. V lost 0 bases, J lost 1 base, and 7 bases stayed unmatched. The CDR3 totals 19 residues. Germline V gene data show CDR1 as SGHAT and CDR2 as FQNNGV. CDR3 bases: TGTGCCAGCAGCTTAGAATCTAGCGGGAGGGCCTTGGCCAAAAACATTCAGTACTTC. Translating gives CASSLESSGRALAKNIQYF.

This clonotype came up a few times. J is TRBJ2-1 and V is TRBV6-2 or TRBV6-3; 11 bases are a match to TRBD1. CDR3 length: 17 amino acids. V lost 5 bases to trimming and J lost 0 bases; unmatched junction nucleotides: 6. Germline V CDR1 and CDR2: MNHEY, SVGEGT. The CDR3 DNA reads TGTGCCAGCAGTCTGGGACAGGGGGTACACTCCTACAATGAGCAGTTCTTC. It yields the protein CASSLGQGVHSYNEQFF.

This clonotype has at least ten counts. The chain employs TRBV6-5 and TRBJ2-7; D possibly matches TRBD1 or TRBD2 (5 bases each). Germline CDR1 reads MNHEY; CDR2 reads SVGAGI. V was trimmed by 2 bases and J by 7 bases, leaving 15 bases between them. This CDR3 region has 14 residues. The CDR3 bases are TGTGCCAGCAGTTACCTTCCAGGGCGGGTGGAGCAGTACTTC. Its translation is CASSYLPGRVEQYF.

At least ten counts were recorded for this clonotype. V gene TRBV3-1 combines with J gene TRBJ2-7; 7 nucleotides align to TRBD1. CDR1 and CDR2 from the germline V gene are LGHDT and YNNKEL (reference sequence). The CDR3 is made up of 14 amino acids. V was pared by 1 base and J by 1 base, with 1 base of the junction left unmatched. The CDR3 DNA reads TGTGCCAGCAGCCAAGGCAGGGGGTCCTACGAGCAGTACTTC. Translated, it gives CASSQGRGSYEQYF.

The chain links TRBV6-5 to TRBJ1-1; 7 bases map to TRBD1. Looked up from germline, CDR1 is MNHEY and CDR2 is SVGAGI. The CDR3 runs 13 residues. The V gene end was trimmed by 2 bases and the J gene end by 9 bases; junction bases not matched to a gene: 6. CDR3 sequence (DNA): TGTGCCAGCAGTTACAGGGGACAGTCAAAAGCTTTCTTT. It yields the protein CASSYRGQSKAFF.

This clonotype was detected ten times or more. The rearrangement uses TRBV28 and TRBJ2-1; 14 bases fit TRBD2. CDR3 size: 19 residues. Germline assignment: CDR1 MDHEN and CDR2 SYDVKM. J was trimmed by 7 bases and V by 5 bases; bases with no gene match: 16. The CDR3 sequence: CASSNVGLAGDPYKNEQFF. The CDR3 DNA sequence: TGTGCCAGCAGTAATGTGGGACTAGCGGGAGACCCTTACAAGAATGAGCAGTTCTTC.

J is TRBJ2-4 and V is TRBV7-2; 8 bases agree with TRBD2. The germline V gene has CDR1 SGHTA and CDR2 FQGNSA. J lost 1 base, V lost 5 bases, and 10 bases had no gene match. The CDR3 totals 17 residues. The DNA of the CDR3 is TGTGCCAGCAGCCCCCCCCGGGGGGGTAGGGCCAAAAACATTCAGTACTTC. Protein product: CASSPPRGGRAKNIQYF. Full variable domain (rest looked up from reference TRBV7-2 and TRBJ2-4): GAGVSQSPSNKVTEKGKDVELRCDPISGHTALYWYRQSLGQGLEFLIYFQGNSAPDKSGLPSDRFSAERTGGSVSTLTIQRTQQEDSAVYLCASSPPRGGRAKNIQYFGAGTRLSVL.

In its sample, this clonotype was seen many times. The chain couples TRBV4-2 to TRBJ1-5, with TRBD1 matching over 7 bases. Germline lookup yields CDR1 LGHNA and CDR2 YNFKEQ. J was trimmed by 4 bases and V by 1 base; bases with no gene match: 4. The CDR3 loop spans 15 amino acids. The CDR3 protein is CASSQGDRPNQPQHF. CDR3 in DNA: TGTGCCAGCAGCCAAGGGGACAGACCAAATCAGCCCCAGCATTTT.

This chain links TRBV9 with TRBJ2-2; the D gene is possibly TRBD2 (5 bases). This CDR3 spans 14 amino acids. The germline V gene encodes CDR1 SGDLS and CDR2 YYNGEE. Trimming took off 0 bases at V and 6 bases at J, with 9 bases between the two ends. CDR3 DNA: TGTGCCAGCAGCGTAGTTGAGGGTTCCGGGGAGCTGTTTTTT. This sequence encodes CASSVVEGSGELFF. Full variable domain (outside the CDR3, taken from reference TRBV9 and TRBJ2-2): DSGVTQTPKHLITATGQRVTLRCSPRSGDLSVYWYQQSLDQGLQFLIQYYNGEERAKGNILERFSAQQFPDLHSELNLSSLELGDSALYFCASSVVEGSGELFFGEGSRLTVL.

As DNA, the CDR3 is TGTGCCATCAGTGACAGCTTCGAGACCCAGTACTTC. Its protein is CAISDSFETQYF. V usage is TRBV10-3 and J usage is TRBJ2-5; D is unclear. Germline V gene data show CDR1 as ENHRY and CDR2 as SYGVKD. This CDR3 comprises 12 residues. V lost 3 bases and J lost 5, with 7 bases in between.

This clonotype came up many times. The CDR3 spells CASSGDRGLAGANVLTF. CDR3 DNA sequence: TGTGCCAGTAGTGGAGACAGGGGGCTAGCTGGGGCCAACGTCCTGACTTTC. The V and J genes are TRBV19 and TRBJ2-6; 10 nucleotides agree with TRBD1. Germline CDR1 is LNHDA and CDR2 is SQIVND (reference sequence). The V and J ends lost 5 bases and 2 bases, in that order; junction bases with no gene match: 6. The CDR3 totals 17 residues.

This clonotype showed up many times. The genes are TRBV7-9 and TRBJ1-1, with D tentatively TRBD1 (6 bases). Trimming removed 5 bases from V and 0 bases from J, with 19 bases in between. Looked up from germline, CDR1 is SEHNR and CDR2 is FQNEAQ (reference sequence). CDR3 length: 17 amino acids. The DNA for the CDR3 is TGTGCCAGCAGCCTGGGGGGCCGCAGAAATTTGAACACTGAAGCTTTCTTT. Residues: CASSLGGRRNLNTEAFF.

This clonotype appeared many times. The chain joins TRBV30 to TRBJ1-1; D not certain. Trimming stripped 8 bases from V and 4 bases from J, with 14 bases between. CDR3 size: 12 residues. Germline V gives CDR1 GTSNPN, CDR2 SVGIG (reference sequence). CDR3 protein: CAGHWFGTEAFF. CDR3 coding DNA: TGTGCCGGTCACTGGTTTGGCACTGAAGCTTTCTTT. Filled out from reference TRBV30 and TRBJ1-1, the complete variable domain reads SQTIHQWPATLVQPVGSPLSLECTVEGTSNPNLYWYRQAAGRGLQLLFYSVGIGQISSEVPQNLSASRPQDRQFILSSKKLLLSDSGFYLCAGHWFGTEAFFGQGTRLTVV.

This clonotype was observed a handful of times. The chain couples TRBV28 to TRBJ1-5, with D unresolved. V was shortened by 5 bases and J by 0 bases, with 5 bases between the two germline ends. The CDR3 contains 13 residues. Germline values: CDR1 MDHEN, CDR2 SYDVKM. DNA of the CDR3: TGTGCCAGCAGTGTATTTAGCAATCAGCCCCAGCATTTT. Translation: CASSVFSNQPQHF.